These 13 T cell receptor beta chains originate from one sample sequenced in a study of T cells after yellow fever vaccination. One entry per CDR3 protein results from TCRdb running MiXCR on the 5' RACE reads. This repertoire shows some 390,000 distinct CDR3 sequences, about 19% found once; its top ten account for roughly a sixth. Sequencing was performed on PBMCs, taken before the yellow fever booster vaccination. All receptors come from a man between 18 and 35 years old who received the YFV17D yellow fever vaccine.

This clonotype was found once. The chain has TRBV7-9 and TRBJ1-3; a weak D match, TRBD1 (5 bases). V dropped 6 bases and J dropped 2 bases, with 11 bases sitting between them. Germline-derived CDR1 and CDR2 are SEHNR and FQNEAQ (reference sequence). This CDR3 is built from 14 residues. The CDR3: CASSNGTTGNTIYF. The CDR3 region has the DNA TGTGCCAGCAGTAACGGGACTACTGGAAACACCATATATTTT. Complete variable domain (other parts from reference TRBV7-9 and TRBJ1-3): DTGVSQNPRHKITKRGQNVTFRCDPISEHNRLYWYRQTLGQGPEFLTYFQNEAQLEKSRLLSDRFSAERPKGSFSTLEIQRTEQGDSAMYLCASSNGTTGNTIYFGEGSWLTVV.

This clonotype turned up a few times. CDR3 sequence: CASSTVFGPAGRETQYF. In DNA form, the CDR3 reads TGTGCCAGCAGCACAGTATTCGGACCCGCGGGGAGGGAGACCCAGTACTTC. This chain connects TRBV7-2 to TRBJ2-5, with D perhaps matching TRBD2 (6 bases). Trimming cost V 5 bases and J 5 bases, with 24 bases left between them. The germline gives CDR1 SGHTA, CDR2 FQGNSA. There are 17 residues in the CDR3.

The genes are TRBV4-1 and TRBJ2-7, with TRBD1 matching over 7 bases. CDR1 and CDR2 from the germline V gene are MGHRA and YSYEKL. The CDR3 totals 13 residues. V shed 1 base and J 8 bases; nucleotides not matched to a gene: 5. CDR3 amino acids: CASSQAPDRKQYV. The CDR3 coding sequence is TGCGCCAGCAGCCAAGCCCCGGACAGGAAGCAGTACGTC.

Only a few counts were recorded for this clonotype. This chain links TRBV20-1 with TRBJ2-1; 9 nucleotides line up with TRBD1. The CDR3 spans 14 residues. V dropped 5 bases and J dropped 8; count of bases not matched to a gene: 10. From germline, CDR1 is DFQATT and CDR2 SNEGSKA (reference sequence). CDR3 region: CSAEGTGLRDEQFF. DNA of the CDR3: TGCAGTGCTGAGGGGACAGGGTTAAGGGATGAGCAGTTCTTC.

This clonotype showed up just a few times. The chain links TRBV6-5 to TRBJ1-2; D not resolved. Trimming took off 5 bases at V and 8 bases at J, with 12 bases between the two ends. Germline-derived CDR1 and CDR2 are MNHEY and SVGAGI. This CDR3 has 12 residues. As DNA, the CDR3 is TGTGCCAGCAGTACCGGACCGAACGGCTACACCTTC. This sequence encodes CASSTGPNGYTF.

This clonotype was counted a few times. This rearrangement joins TRBV6-2 or TRBV6-3 to TRBJ2-7, with D unresolved. Trimming took off 6 bases at V and 2 bases at J, with 11 bases between the two ends. This CDR3 has 13 amino acids. CDR1 is MNHEY, CDR2 SVGEGT, per germline. CDR3 region: CASRTPAAYEQYF. The CDR3, as DNA: TGTGCCAGCAGGACTCCGGCGGCCTACGAGCAGTACTTC.

CDR3 residues: CASSPPGLASREQYV. In DNA, the CDR3 is TGTGCCAGCTCACCACCGGGACTAGCGTCGCGGGAGCAGTACGTC. The gene calls are TRBV18 and TRBJ2-7; TRBD2 agrees at 10 bases. The CDR3 extends over 15 amino acids. Germline CDR1 and CDR2: KGHSH and LQKENI. The junction had 6 bases not matched to a gene; V was cut back by 0 bases and J by 7 bases.

There are a few counts of this clonotype. The V call is TRBV10-2, the J call TRBJ2-3; D not certain. Trimming shortened V by 6 bases and J by 2 bases, and 12 bases separated the two germline ends. Germline V gene sequence: CDR1 WSHSY, CDR2 SAAADI. The CDR3 has 14 residues. CDR3 in amino acids: CASRGVLTTDTQYF. The CDR3 coding sequence is TGCGCCAGCAGGGGTGTCTTAACCACAGATACGCAGTATTTT.

This clonotype was picked up a small number of times. The chain links TRBV29-1 to TRBJ2-5; 7 nucleotides align to TRBD2. This CDR3 has 14 amino acids. CDR1 and CDR2 (germline): SQVTM, ANQGSEA. Trimming cost V 6 bases and J 4 bases; bases outside gene matches: 11. CDR3 loop: CSVLTSVDTETQYF. The CDR3 DNA follows: TGCAGCGTCCTTACTAGCGTCGACACAGAGACCCAGTACTTC.

V is TRBV20-1 and J is TRBJ1-1; D may be TRBD1 (6 bases). Trimming removed 5 bases from V and 4 bases from J, with 14 bases in between. The germline CDR1 and CDR2 sequences are DFQATT and SNEGSKA (reference sequence). The CDR3 length is 13 residues. The CDR3 DNA is TGCAGTGCTTTGGACGGGACAATCACTGAAGCTTTCTTT. Encoded protein: CSALDGTITEAFF.

This clonotype was seen at least ten times. In nucleotides, the CDR3 is TGCAGCGTTGCCAACAGGGAGGGAGCTTTCTTT. This codes for CSVANREGAFF. The rearrangement uses TRBV29-1 and TRBJ1-1, with D possibly matching TRBD1 (6 bases). There are 11 residues in the CDR3. Trimming cost V 4 bases and J 10 bases, with 13 bases left between them. Germline V lookup: CDR1 SQVTM, CDR2 ANQGSEA.

The V gene is TRBV20-1, the J gene TRBJ1-1; D not resolved. The CDR3 totals 13 residues. Between the trimmed V and J ends, which lost 2 bases and 2 bases, there was a span of 9 bases. Germline V CDR1 and CDR2: DFQATT, SNEGSKA (reference sequence). CDR3 amino acids: CSARQRLNTEAFF. The CDR3 DNA reads as TGCAGTGCTAGACAACGGCTAAACACTGAAGCTTTCTTT.

The J gene is TRBJ1-5, the V gene TRBV7-2; maybe TRBD1 (5 bases). CDR1 and CDR2 (germline): SGHTA, FQGNSA. The CDR3 covers 13 residues. V was clipped by 5 bases and J by 9 bases, with 14 bases between them. For the CDR3, the DNA is TGTGCCAGCAGCAGACAGAGGGAACTGCCCCAGCATTTT. The encoded protein is CASSRQRELPQHF.